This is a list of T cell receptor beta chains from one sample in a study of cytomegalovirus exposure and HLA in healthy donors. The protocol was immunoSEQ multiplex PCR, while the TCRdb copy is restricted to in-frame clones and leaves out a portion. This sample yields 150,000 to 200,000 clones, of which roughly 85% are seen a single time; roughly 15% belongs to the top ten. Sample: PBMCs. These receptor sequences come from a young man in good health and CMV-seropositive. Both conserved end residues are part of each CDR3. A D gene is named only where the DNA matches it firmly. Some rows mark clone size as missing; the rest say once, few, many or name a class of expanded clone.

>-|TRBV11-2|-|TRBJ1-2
TGTGCCAGCAGCTTAGGAGGTGGGAACTATGGCTACACCTTC
CASSLGGGNYGYTF
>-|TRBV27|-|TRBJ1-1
TGTGCCAGCAGTTTATGGGGACACACCTTGAACGAAGCTTTCTTT
CASSLWGHTLNEAFF
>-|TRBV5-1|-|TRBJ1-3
TGCGCCAGCAGCCTAGGACAGTTCAGCTCTGGAAACACCATATATTTT
CASSLGQFSSGNTIYF
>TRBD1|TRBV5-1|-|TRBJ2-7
TGCGCCAGCAGGAGGACAGGGGGCTCCCTTTACGAGCAGTACTTC
CASRRTGGSLYEQYF
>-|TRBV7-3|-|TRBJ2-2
TGTGCCAGCAGCCTATGGGGGCCAGGGGCCGGGGAGCTGTTTTTT
CASSLWGPGAGELFF
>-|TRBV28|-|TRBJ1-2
TGTGCCAGCAGTTCCACAGGGTTATCTTATGGCTACACCTTC
CASSSTGLSYGYTF
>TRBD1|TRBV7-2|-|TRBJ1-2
TGTGCCAGCAGTTTCGATACAGGGGCAAGGGGCTACACCTTC
CASSFDTGARGYTF
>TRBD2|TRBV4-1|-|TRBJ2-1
TGCGCCAGCAGCCAAGGAGCGGGAGGCATCGACAATGAGCAGTTCTTC
CASSQGAGGIDNEQFF
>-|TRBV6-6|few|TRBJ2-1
TGTGCCAGCAGTTACCGGGAGTCCTACAATGAGCAGTTCTTC
CASSYRESYNEQFF
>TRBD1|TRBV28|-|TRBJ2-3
TGTGCCAGCAGTTTGAACAGGGGGTACACAGATACGCAGTATTTT
CASSLNRGYTDTQYF
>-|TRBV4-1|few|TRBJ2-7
TGCGCCAGCAGCCAAGGGGTACAGCTGTACGAGCAGTACTTC
CASSQGVQLYEQYF
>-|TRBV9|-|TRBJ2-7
TGTGCCAGCAGCCCCCCCGAGGACAGCTACGAGCAGTACTTC
CASSPPEDSYEQYF
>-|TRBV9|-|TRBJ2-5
TGTGCCAGCAGCGTTTATAGTGGAGAGACCCAGTACTTC
CASSVYSGETQYF
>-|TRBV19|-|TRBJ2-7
TGTGCCAGTAACAACAGAGACTCCTACGAGCAGTACTTC
CASNNRDSYEQYF
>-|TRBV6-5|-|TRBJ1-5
TGTGCCAGCAGTTACGGGTCCGGAGGTCAGCCCCAGCATTTT
CASSYGSGGQPQHF
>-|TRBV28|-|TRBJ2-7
TGTGCCAGCAGTTCTACAGGGACCTCCTACGAGCAGTACTTC
CASSSTGTSYEQYF
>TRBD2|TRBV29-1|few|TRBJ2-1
TGCAGCGTTGAGGGACTAGCGGGAGATAATGAGCAGTTCTTC
CSVEGLAGDNEQFF
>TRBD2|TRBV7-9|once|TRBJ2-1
TGTGCCAGCGGATACTACCTAGCGGGGGATTACAATGAGCAGTTCTTC
CASGYYLAGDYNEQFF
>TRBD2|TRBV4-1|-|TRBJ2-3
TGCGCCAGCAGCATGCTAGCGGGGACCACAGATACGCAGTATTTT
CASSMLAGTTDTQYF
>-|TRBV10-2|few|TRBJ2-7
TGCGCCAGCAGTGAGTCCAACGAGCAGTACTTC
CASSESNEQYF
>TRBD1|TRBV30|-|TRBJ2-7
TGTGCCTGGAGTGTAGGGACAGGGAGCTCCTACGAGCAGTACTTC
CAWSVGTGSSYEQYF
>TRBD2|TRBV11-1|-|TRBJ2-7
TGTGCCAGCAGCTTATACGGGGGGACCTACGAGCAGTACTTC
CASSLYGGTYEQYF
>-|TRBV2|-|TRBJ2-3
TGTGCCAGCAGTGGGCCCGCAGCAGATACGCAGTATTTT
CASSGPAADTQYF
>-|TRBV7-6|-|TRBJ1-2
TGTGCCAGCAGCTCCGGGGACTATGGCTACACCTTC
CASSSGDYGYTF
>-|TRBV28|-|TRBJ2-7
TGTGCCAGCAGTTCCGAAACAGTGTCCTACGAGCAGTACTTC
CASSSETVSYEQYF
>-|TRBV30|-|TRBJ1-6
TGTGCCTGGAGTGTACGGGTTAGCTCCTATAATTCACCCCTCCACTTT
CAWSVRVSSYNSPLHF
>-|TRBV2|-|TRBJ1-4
TGTGCCAGCAGTGAAGGGACAGCTTTTGAAAAACTGTTTTTT
CASSEGTAFEKLFF
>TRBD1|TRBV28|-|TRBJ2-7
TGTGCCAGCCGTTCCGGGACAGGGTCCTACGAGCAGTACTTC
CASRSGTGSYEQYF
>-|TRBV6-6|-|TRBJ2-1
TGTGCCAGCAAGCCAGGCAACAACTACAATGAGCAGTTCTTC
CASKPGNNYNEQFF
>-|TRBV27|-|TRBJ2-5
TGTGCCAGCAGTTTATTCTCGGGGGTTCGGGAGACCCAGTACTTC
CASSLFSGVRETQYF
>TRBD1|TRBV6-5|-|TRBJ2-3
TGTGCCAGCAGTACTACAGGGGGCGAAGATACGCAGTATTTT
CASSTTGGEDTQYF
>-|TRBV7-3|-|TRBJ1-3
TGTGCCAGCAGCCTGACCGGGGAACCACCCATATATTTT
CASSLTGEPPIYF
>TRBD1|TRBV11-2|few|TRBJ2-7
TGTGCCAGCAGCTTAGGGACAGGGGACGAGCAGTACTTC
CASSLGTGDEQYF
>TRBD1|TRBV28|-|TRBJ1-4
TGTGCCAGCAGTAGTCTAACCACAGGGGATCATAATGAAAAACTGTTTTTT
CASSSLTTGDHNEKLFF
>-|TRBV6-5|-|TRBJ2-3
TGTGCCAGCAGTCGGGCCGTTCGGGGTGCAGATACGCAGTATTTT
CASSRAVRGADTQYF
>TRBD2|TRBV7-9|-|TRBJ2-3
TGTGCCAGCAGCGACGCGGGGGCAGATACGCAGTATTTT
CASSDAGADTQYF
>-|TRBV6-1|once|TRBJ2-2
TGTGCCAGCAGGTTAGAACCCCACACCGGGGAGCTGTTTTTT
CASRLEPHTGELFF
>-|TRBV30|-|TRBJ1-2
TGTGCCTGGAGTGTACGCCCGGGTTCCAACTATGGCTACACCTTC
CAWSVRPGSNYGYTF
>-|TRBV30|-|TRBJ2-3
TGTGCCTGGAGTGCGGGGAGCACAGATACGCAGTATTTT
CAWSAGSTDTQYF
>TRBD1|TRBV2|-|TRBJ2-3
TGTGCCAGCAGGCCCGGACAGGTTAGCACAGATACGCAGTATTTT
CASRPGQVSTDTQYF
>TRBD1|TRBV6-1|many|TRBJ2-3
TGTGCCAGCAGTGAACAGGGGGCAGATACGCAGTATTTT
CASSEQGADTQYF
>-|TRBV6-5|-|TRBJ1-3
TGTGCCAGCAGATTACAGGGTACTGGAAACACCATATATTTT
CASRLQGTGNTIYF
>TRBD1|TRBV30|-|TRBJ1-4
TGTGCCTGGAGTCCAGGGGGCTACGCAACTAATGAAAAACTGTTTTTT
CAWSPGGYATNEKLFF
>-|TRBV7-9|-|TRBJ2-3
TGTGCCAGCAGCTCGTCTGTGGCTAGCACAAAACCAGTGGATACGCAGTATTTT
CASSSSVASTKPVDTQYF
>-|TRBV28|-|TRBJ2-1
TGTGCCAGCAGTTTATCCGCGGGAATTTACAATGAGCAGTTCTTC
CASSLSAGIYNEQFF
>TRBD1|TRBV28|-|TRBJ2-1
TGTGGTTATAGGGACAGTTACAATGAGCAGTTCTTC
CGYRDSYNEQFF
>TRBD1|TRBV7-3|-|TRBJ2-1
TGTGCCAGCAGCTTAGGGACAGGGGGCATGTACAATGAGCAGTTCTTC
CASSLGTGGMYNEQFF
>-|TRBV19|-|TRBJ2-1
TGTGCCAGTAGTATTGACATCCGCTCCTACAATGAGCAGTTCTTC
CASSIDIRSYNEQFF
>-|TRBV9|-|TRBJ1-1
TGTGCCAGCAGCGTATCCGGGAACACTGAAGCTTTCTTT
CASSVSGNTEAFF
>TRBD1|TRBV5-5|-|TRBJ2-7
TGTGCCAGCAGCGGGACAGGGTACGAGCAGTACTTC
CASSGTGYEQYF
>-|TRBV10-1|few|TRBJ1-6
TGCGCCAGCAGTGAGTCGCGGCAAGATAATTCACCCCTCCACTTT
CASSESRQDNSPLHF
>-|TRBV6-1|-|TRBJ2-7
TGTGCCAGCAGTGAATGGGGGAGGGGGGCCCTGTACTACGAGCAGTACTTC
CASSEWGRGALYYEQYF
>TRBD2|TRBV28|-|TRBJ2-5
TGTGCCAGCAGTTTATGGGGGGCTAGCGGGAGTAAGGAGACCCAGTACTTC
CASSLWGASGSKETQYF